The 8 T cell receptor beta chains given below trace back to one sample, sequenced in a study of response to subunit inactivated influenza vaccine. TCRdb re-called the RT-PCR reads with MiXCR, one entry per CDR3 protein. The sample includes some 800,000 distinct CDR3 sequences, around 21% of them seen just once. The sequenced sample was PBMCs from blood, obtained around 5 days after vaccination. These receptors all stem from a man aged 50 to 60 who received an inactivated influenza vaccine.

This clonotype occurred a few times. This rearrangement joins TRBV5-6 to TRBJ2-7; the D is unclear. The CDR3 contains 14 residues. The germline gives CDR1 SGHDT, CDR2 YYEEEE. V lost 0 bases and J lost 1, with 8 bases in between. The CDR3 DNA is TGTGCCAGCAGCTTGGCCACGGATTCCTACGAGCAGTACTTC. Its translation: CASSLATDSYEQYF.

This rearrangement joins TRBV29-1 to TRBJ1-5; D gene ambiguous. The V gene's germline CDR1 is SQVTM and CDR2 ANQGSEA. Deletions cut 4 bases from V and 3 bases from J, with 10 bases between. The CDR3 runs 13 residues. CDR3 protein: CSVAENNNQPQHF. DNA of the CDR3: TGCAGCGTTGCAGAGAATAACAATCAGCCCCAGCATTTT.

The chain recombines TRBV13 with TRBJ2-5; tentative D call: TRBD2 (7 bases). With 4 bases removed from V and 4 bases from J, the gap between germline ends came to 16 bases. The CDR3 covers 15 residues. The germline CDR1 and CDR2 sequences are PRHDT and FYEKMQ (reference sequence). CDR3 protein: CASSSAGGLGETQYF. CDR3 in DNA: TGTGCCAGCAGCTCCGCCGGGGGGCTAGGAGAGACCCAGTACTTC.

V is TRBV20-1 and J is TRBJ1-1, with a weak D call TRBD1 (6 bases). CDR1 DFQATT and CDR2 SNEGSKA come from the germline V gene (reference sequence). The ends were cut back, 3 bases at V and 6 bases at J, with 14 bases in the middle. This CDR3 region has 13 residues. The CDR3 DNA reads TGCAGTGCTAGTGCCGGCAGGGGACCTGAAGCTTTCTTT. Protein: CSASAGRGPEAFF.

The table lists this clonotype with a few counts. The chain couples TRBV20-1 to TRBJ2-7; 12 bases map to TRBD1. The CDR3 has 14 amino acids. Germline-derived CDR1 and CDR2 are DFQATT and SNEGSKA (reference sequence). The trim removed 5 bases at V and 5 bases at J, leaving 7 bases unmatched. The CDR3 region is CSAWGTGGANEQYF. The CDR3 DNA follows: TGCAGTGCTTGGGGGACAGGGGGCGCTAACGAGCAGTACTTC.

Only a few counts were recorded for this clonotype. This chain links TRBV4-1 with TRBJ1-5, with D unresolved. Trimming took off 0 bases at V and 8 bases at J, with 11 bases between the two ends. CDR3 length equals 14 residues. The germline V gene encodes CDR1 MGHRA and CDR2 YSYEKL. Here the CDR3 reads CASSQEEGGKPQHF. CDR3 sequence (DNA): TGCGCCAGCAGCCAAGAAGAGGGCGGGAAGCCCCAGCATTTT.

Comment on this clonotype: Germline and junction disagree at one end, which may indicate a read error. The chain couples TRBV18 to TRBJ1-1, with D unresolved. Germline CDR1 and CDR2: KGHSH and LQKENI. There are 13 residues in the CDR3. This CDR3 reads CASSPQSDTEAFF. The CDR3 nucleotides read TGTGCCAGCTCCCCACAGTCGGACACTGAAGCTTTCTTT. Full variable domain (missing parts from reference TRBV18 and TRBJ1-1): NAGVMQNPRHLVRRRGQEARLRCSPMKGHSHVYWYRQLPEEGLKFMVYLQKENIIDESGMPKERFSAEFPKEGPSILRIQQVVRGDSAAYFCASSPQSDTEAFFGQGTRLTVV.

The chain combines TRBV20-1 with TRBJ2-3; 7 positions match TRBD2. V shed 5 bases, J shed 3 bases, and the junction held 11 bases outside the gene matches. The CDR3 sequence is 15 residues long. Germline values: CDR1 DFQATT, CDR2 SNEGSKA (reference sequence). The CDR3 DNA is TGCAGTGCTCCCTGGGGGGGGTCGGGTACAGATACGCAGTATTTT. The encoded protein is CSAPWGGSGTDTQYF.